This T cell receptor (beta chain) stems from a study of PD-L1 blockade in urothelial cancer (dated by TCRdb to about 2017). Describing the broader study: Every patient began therapy at some point between 2014 and 2015 and was given atezolizumab 1,200 mg intravenously every 3 weeks. Fewer than ten patients achieved durable clinical benefit and some 20 did not. Twenty-five of 29 patients were males with bladder-origin urothelial cancer, and about 65% of the roughly 30 reported a prior smoking history. Blood samples were analyzed at 3 weeks after treatment start (second dose) and at 6 weeks after treatment start. TCR sequencing covered pretreatment tumor samples and matched, serially collected peripheral blood taken before and after atezolizumab treatment. Pretreatment blood TCR-seq was available for about 27 patients, at least one posttreatment blood collection was obtained for about 24 patients, and tumor TCR-seq was available for about 24 patients. Patients had an ECOG performance status of 0 or 1 and had received between 0 and 3 prior chemotherapy regimens. A median of around 150,000 T cells and some 84,000 unique TCRs was obtained from blood samples, and a median clonality of about 0.08 was observed. Whole exome sequencing and RNA sequencing of pretreatment tumors were performed alongside TCR sequencing in the same patients. Durable clinical benefit was defined as progression-free survival longer than 6 months, and TCR features were also tested against progression-free and overall survival. An exploratory multi-omic analysis was conducted of the somatic, immune and clinical correlates of response to PD-L1 blockade with atezolizumab in urothelial cancer. The paper as a whole reports these results and caveats: Because of the small sample size (n ≈ 29) and the many exploratory analyses performed, the results are intended to be regarded as hypothesis-generating. Improved progression-free and overall survival was found to be associated with pretreatment peripheral blood TCR clonality below the median. At 3 weeks after the start of treatment, tumor-associated TCR clones in peripheral blood had expanded more in patients with durable benefit (n ≈ 20, p = 0.022).

Each PCR received spiked-in synthetic TCR analog templates so that absolute template abundance could be estimated from read counts. The immunoSEQ assay used bias-controlled V and J gene primers to amplify TCRbeta CDR3 regions from genomic DNA. Sequencing of rearranged TCRbeta segments was done at approximately 20X coverage. The paper's data handling went like this. Sequencing errors were corrected by clustering, and CDR3s were annotated against IMGT so that V, D and J genes could be assigned. Only productive TCRbeta rearrangements were used in downstream analyses, excluding out-of-frame or stop-codon sequences. Clonality was calculated as one minus the Shannon entropy normalized by the log of the number of unique productive sequences. Fisher's exact test with Benjamini-Hochberg correction, at a threshold of adjusted p below 0.01, was used to find clones that differed between time points or between blood and tumor. This is the immuneACCESS table as TCRdb keeps it, with only in-frame sequences that have V and J called. A part of the clones is gone; compared with another copy, unresolved V genes explain less than half, and the rest is unexplained. Clonal size and the V and J genes are those of that table, whereas D and trimming came from the DNA. This sample is represented by 130,000 or so clones; approximately 84% of them were singletons. The ten biggest clones cover 2.5% to 4% of the sample.

After removal of 5 bases from V and 5 bases from J, the junction retains 12 bases not matched to a gene. Measured from the cysteine to the phenylalanine, the CDR3 is 16 residues long. The sequence is cut down to CDR3 DNA, 48 bases in frame from base 1. As encoded in the germline V gene (reference sequence), CDR1 is SEHNR while CDR2 is FQNEAQ. Explained via the paper, the time point label denotes: pretreatment peripheral blood. The cohort included 29 patients with locally advanced or metastatic urothelial carcinoma who were treated at Memorial Sloan Kettering on a trial protocol. Peripheral blood mononuclear cells were collected pretreatment and during treatment, with between 1 and 8 total time points obtained per patient. The Qiagen DNeasy Blood extraction kit was used to purify genomic DNA from total PBMCs and tumor samples. PBMCs were collected pretreatment and during treatment, and were isolated and stored as previously described.

In regard to this clone: Its antigen is still unknown. Base qualities were left out, and no much larger clone turns up one base away.

Sample: PBMCs, taken around atezolizumab (anti-PD-L1) treatment. The chain couples TRBV7-9 to TRBJ2-1; 7 bases in the junction line up with TRBD2. The TCR was taken from a man in his forties or fifties with urothelial cancer. Here the CDR3 is given as CASSPPRASGNNEQFF. Here is the DNA: TGTGCCAGCAGCCCACCCCGGGCTAGCGGTAACAATGAGCAGTTCTTC.